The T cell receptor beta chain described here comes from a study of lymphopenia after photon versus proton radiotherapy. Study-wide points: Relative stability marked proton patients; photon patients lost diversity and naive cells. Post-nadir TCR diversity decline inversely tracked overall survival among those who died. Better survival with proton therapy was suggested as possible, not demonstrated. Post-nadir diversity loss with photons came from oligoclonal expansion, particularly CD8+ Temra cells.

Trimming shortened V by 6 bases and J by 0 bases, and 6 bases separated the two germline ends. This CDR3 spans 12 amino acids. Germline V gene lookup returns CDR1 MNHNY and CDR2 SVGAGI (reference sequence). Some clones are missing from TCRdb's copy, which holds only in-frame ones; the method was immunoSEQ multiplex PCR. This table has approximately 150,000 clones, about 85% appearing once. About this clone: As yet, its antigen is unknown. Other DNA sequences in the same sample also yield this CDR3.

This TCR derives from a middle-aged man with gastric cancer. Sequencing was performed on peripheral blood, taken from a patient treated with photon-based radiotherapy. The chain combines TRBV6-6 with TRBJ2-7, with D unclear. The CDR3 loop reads CASRGSSYEQYF. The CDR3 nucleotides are TGTGCCAGCAGAGGATCCTCCTACGAGCAGTACTTC.